Presented here are 5 T cell receptor beta chains from one specimen sequenced in a study of cytomegalovirus exposure and HLA in healthy donors. It was with 60 Vbeta and 13 Jbeta primers that the PCR ran. Produced via immunoSEQ multiplex PCR; TCRdb's table is partial and in-frame only. The sample holds about 96,000 clones, under 85% seen once. Sequenced input: PBMCs. Receptors were obtained from a woman aged 70-85 years in good health and CMV-seropositive.

The genes are TRBV7-9 and TRBJ1-2; a weak D match, TRBD1 (5 bases). Germline CDR1 SEHNR, CDR2 FQNEAQ (reference sequence). CDR3 length: 16 residues. Trimming took off 5 bases at V and 0 bases at J, with 16 bases between the two ends. CDR3 nucleotides: TGTGCCAGCAGCGCAGGAGGGGCGCCCGCTAACTATGGCTACACCTTC. As protein: CASSAGGAPANYGYTF.

This clone was seen a single time. The sample has other DNA sequences that encode this CDR3 too. The genes are TRBV7-6 and TRBJ1-1; D unresolved. Per germline, CDR1 SGHVS and CDR2 FNYEAQ. The CDR3 is 13 residues long. Trimming removed 5 bases at V and 1 base at J, with 8 bases between. This CDR3 reads CASSLDTNTEAFF. In nucleotides, the CDR3 is TGTGCCAGCAGCCTAGACACGAACACTGAAGCTTTCTTT.

This clone was counted a few times. The chain couples TRBV6-1 to TRBJ2-7; 10 bases are shared with TRBD2. The germline V gene encodes CDR1 MNHNS and CDR2 SASEGT. The trim removed 10 bases at V and 2 bases at J, leaving 11 bases unmatched. The CDR3 runs 15 residues. The CDR3 here is CATSPRTSGTYEQYF. DNA for the CDR3: TGTGCCACCTCCCCCCGGACTAGCGGTACCTACGAGCAGTACTTC.

This sequence joins TRBV5-1 and TRBJ1-2; no clear D. The germline V and J ends were trimmed by 2 bases and 6 bases, with 8 bases remaining between them. The CDR3 covers 12 residues. In germline, CDR1 is SGHRS, CDR2 YFSETQ. The CDR3 DNA is TGCGCCAGCAGCTTTCGGGGTAATGGCTACACCTTC. Residues: CASSFRGNGYTF.

In this sample, this clone turned up once. The chain recombines TRBV7-6 with TRBJ2-3, with D possibly being TRBD2 (5 bases). This CDR3 is built from 14 residues. Germline V gene lookup returns CDR1 SGHVS and CDR2 FNYEAQ. V was clipped by 0 bases and J by 6 bases, with 10 bases between them. CDR3 bases: TGTGCCAGCAGCTTAGCGTCCGGGGTGGATACGCAGTATTTT. Its protein product is CASSLASGVDTQYF.